This TCR beta chain was sequenced during a study of B cell selection in AIRE deficiency. CD4+CD127+ cells were sorted as the conventional CD4 T cells. Methods used by the authors: Approximately 99,000 patient and about 1.4x10^5 healthy donor in-frame TCRbeta sequences came from conventional T cells. Produced via immunoSEQ multiplex PCR; TCRdb's table is partial and in-frame only. V, J and clone size were drawn from that table, and D and trimming were deduced from the DNA. This repertoire shows 20,000 to 30,000 clones, around 97% found once; its top ten account for 0.2%. Of note for this clone: Its antigen remains unidentified.

Study results and caveats: Healthy Tconv contained roughly two fifths of shared healthy Treg sequences; only TCRbeta sequenced. Of some 3,300 shared Treg TCRbeta sequences, over 25% were healthy-only, approximately 9.9% patient-only.

V lost 5 bases, J lost 7 bases, and 18 bases lay in between. Germline CDR1 reads SGHTS; CDR2 reads YDEGEE. The length of the CDR3 is 14 residues. The sample consisted of conventional CD4+ T cells sorted from PBMCs. This sequence joins TRBV5-8 and TRBJ1-2; D might be TRBD1 (5 bases). This TCR came from a human donor with AIRE deficiency. The CDR3 loop is CASRDWRRGGGYTF. The CDR3 bases are TGTGCCAGCAGGGACTGGAGGCGCGGGGGTGGCTACACCTTC.